This TCR beta chain was obtained from a study of identical twins. Broader study findings: Analyses of zero insertions could be partly confounded by invariant MAIT and iNKT cells.

Germline CDR1 is SEHNR and CDR2 is FQNEAQ (reference sequence). The CDR3 consists of 17 residues. V shed 3 bases and J 4 bases; nucleotides not matched to a gene: 8. TCRdb redid the calling of the 5' RACE reads with MiXCR, one entry per CDR3 protein. The sample carries 450,000 or so distinct CDR3 sequences, about 14% recorded once. In regard to this clonotype: Its antigen is currently unknown.

The sample also formed part of further work on yellow fever vaccine responses in identical twins.

Sequenced: CD4+ T cells sorted from blood. This chain uses TRBV7-9 with TRBJ1-5, with TRBD1 identical over 11 bases. The TCR comes from a young woman in good health. The CDR3 is CASSFSTGTGGNQPQHF. CDR3 coding DNA: TGTGCCAGCAGCTTTTCTACCGGGACAGGGGGGAATCAGCCCCAGCATTTT.